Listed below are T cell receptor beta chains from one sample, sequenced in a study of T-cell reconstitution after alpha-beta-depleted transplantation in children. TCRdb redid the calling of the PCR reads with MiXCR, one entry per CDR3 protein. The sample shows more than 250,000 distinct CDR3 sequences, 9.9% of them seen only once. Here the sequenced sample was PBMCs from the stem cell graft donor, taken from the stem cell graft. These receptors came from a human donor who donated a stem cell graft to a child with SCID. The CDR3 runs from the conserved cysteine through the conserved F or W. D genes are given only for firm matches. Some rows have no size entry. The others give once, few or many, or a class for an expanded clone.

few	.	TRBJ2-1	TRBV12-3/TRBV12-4	TGTGCCAGCAAGGACTTGTATCGGTACAATGAGCAGTTCTTC	CASKDLYRYNEQFF
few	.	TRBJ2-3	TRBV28	TGTGCCAGCAGTTTCTTTTCCGGGCCGCAGTATTTT	CASSFFSGPQYF
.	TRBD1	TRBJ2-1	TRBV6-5	TGTGCCAGCAGTTACCGGACAGGGAGGTGGGTTGAGCAGTTCTTC	CASSYRTGRWVEQFF
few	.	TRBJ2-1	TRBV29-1	TGCAGCGTTGATCCCATAGAGGGATACAATGAGCAGTTCTTC	CSVDPIEGYNEQFF
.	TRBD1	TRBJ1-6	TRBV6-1	TGTGCCAGCCAAACTTATCCGGGCCGACAGGGGAAGGGAAAATCACCCCTCCACTTT	CASQTYPGRQGKGKSPLHF
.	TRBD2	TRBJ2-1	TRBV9	TGTGCCAGCAGCGTAGACCTATCTAGCGGGGGGCCCCAGTTCTTC	CASSVDLSSGGPQFF
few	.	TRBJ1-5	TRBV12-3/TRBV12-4	TGTGCCAGCAGTTTAGCGGGGCCCAATCAGCCCCAGCATTTT	CASSLAGPNQPQHF
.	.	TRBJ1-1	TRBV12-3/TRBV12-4	TGTGCCACCGGCCTAAGGGGCAACACTGAAGCTTTCTTT	CATGLRGNTEAFF
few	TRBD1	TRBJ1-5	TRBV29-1	TGCAGCGTTGCGGCCGGGACAGGGGGTCAGCCCCAGCATTTT	CSVAAGTGGQPQHF
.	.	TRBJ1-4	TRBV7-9	TGTGCCAGCAGCTGGGGATCAACTAATGAAAAACTGTTTTTT	CASSWGSTNEKLFF